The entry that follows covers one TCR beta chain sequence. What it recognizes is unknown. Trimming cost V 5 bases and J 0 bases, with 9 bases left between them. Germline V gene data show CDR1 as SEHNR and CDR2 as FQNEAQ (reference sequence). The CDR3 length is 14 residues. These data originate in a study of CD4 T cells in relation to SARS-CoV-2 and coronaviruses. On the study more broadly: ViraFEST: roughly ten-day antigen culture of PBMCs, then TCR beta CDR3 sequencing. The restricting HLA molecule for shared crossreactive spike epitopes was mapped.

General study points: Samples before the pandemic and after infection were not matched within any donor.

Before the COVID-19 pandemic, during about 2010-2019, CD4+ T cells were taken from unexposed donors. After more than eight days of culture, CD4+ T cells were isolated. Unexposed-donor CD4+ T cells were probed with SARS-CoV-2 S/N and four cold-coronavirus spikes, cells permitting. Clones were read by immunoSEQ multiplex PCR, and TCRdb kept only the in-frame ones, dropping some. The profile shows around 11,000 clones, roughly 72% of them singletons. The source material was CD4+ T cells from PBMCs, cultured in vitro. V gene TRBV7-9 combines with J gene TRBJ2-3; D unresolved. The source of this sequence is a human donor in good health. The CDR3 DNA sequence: TGTGCCAGCAGCCCTAGTGGGAGCACAGATACGCAGTATTTT. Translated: CASSPSGSTDTQYF.